This TCR beta chain was sequenced during a study of Graves' ophthalmopathy and Graves' hyperthyroidism. This CDR3 is built from 14 residues. Trimming removed 1 base from V and 7 bases from J; junction bases left unmatched: 6. Germline V gene sequence: CDR1 DFQATT, CDR2 SNEGSKA (reference sequence). This clonotype was counted at least ten times. For repertoire sequencing, the TCR beta CDR3 regions were amplified from RNA transcripts. First-round RT-PCR relied on HTBI primers, and a second-round multiplex PCR came next. TCRdb passed the multiplex PCR reads through MiXCR, listing each CDR3 protein once. The repertoire holds roughly 610,000 distinct CDR3 sequences, 22% seen once, with around 6.9% in the top ten. PBMCs were isolated by Ficoll-Paque density gradient centrifugation, using around 10 ml of fresh peripheral blood as the starting material.

V usage is TRBV20-1 and J usage is TRBJ2-4; 8 nucleotides align to TRBD2. The TCR was taken from a woman between 18 and 29 years old with stable Graves' hyperthyroidism. Some clones in this sample may be carry-over from other donors' samples. Material for sequencing was peripheral blood. This CDR3 reads CSARVSGAGNIQYF. In nucleotides, the CDR3 is TGCAGTGCTAGAGTTAGCGGGGCGGGGAACATTCAGTACTTC.